The present entry profiles one T cell receptor beta chain with its context. V shed 5 bases and J shed 5 bases, with 6 bases lying between them. This CDR3 is 11 amino acids long. Germline CDR1 and CDR2: SEHNR and FQNEAQ (reference sequence). This sample is drawn from a study of Ad26.COV2.S vaccination and SARS-CoV-2 variants. At the level of the study: Administration of Ad26.COV2.S was intramuscular, either once or twice 56 days apart.

Stated treatment: about 20 received Ad26.COV2.S at low or high dose, single or two shots; 5 received placebo; per-sample allocation not given. Samples came from day 63 after the first vaccine or placebo injection. Using immunoSEQ multiplex PCR, the repertoire was profiled, and TCRdb retains in-frame clones only, with some absent. Of 350,000 to 500,000 clones in the sample, approximately 90% were seen once. This receptor was obtained from a person aged 18 to 59 who received the Ad26.COV2.S COVID-19 vaccine or a placebo. This specimen was peripheral blood, taken in a trial of Ad26.COV2.S vaccine versus placebo. This sequence joins TRBV7-9 and TRBJ1-1; D gene ambiguous. The CDR3 DNA is TGTGCCAGCAGCCCCGGGACTGAAGCTTTCTTT. Amino acids: CASSPGTEAFF.